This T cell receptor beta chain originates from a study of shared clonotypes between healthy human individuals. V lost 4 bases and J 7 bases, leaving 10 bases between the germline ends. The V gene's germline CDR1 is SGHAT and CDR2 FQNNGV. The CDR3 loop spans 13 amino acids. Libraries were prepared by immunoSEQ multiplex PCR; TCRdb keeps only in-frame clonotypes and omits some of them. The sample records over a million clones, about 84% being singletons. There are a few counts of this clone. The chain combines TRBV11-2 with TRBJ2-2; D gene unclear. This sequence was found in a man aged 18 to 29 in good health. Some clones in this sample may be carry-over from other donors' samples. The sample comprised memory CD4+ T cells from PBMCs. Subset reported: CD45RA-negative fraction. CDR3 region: CASSSWDIGELFF. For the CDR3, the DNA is TGTGCCAGCAGCTCCTGGGATATCGGGGAGCTGTTTTTT.